This TCR beta chain was obtained from a study of blood T cell repertoires in COVID-19. Whole-study context: The United States, Italy and Spain supplied acute and convalescent COVID-19 samples. The cDNA or gDNA used as material had been derived from T cells, B-cell-depleted T cells, or PBMCs.

The count of this clone is one. The ends lost 0 bases at V and 3 bases at J; junction bases unmatched: 6. The germline V gene has CDR1 SGDLS and CDR2 YYNGEE. The CDR3 runs to 15 residues. Original analysis: Reference gene primers were amplified, and this amplification served to estimate nucleated cell counts. TCRdb's copy holds only in-frame clones and misses some; the assay was immunoSEQ multiplex PCR. D and trimming were read from the DNA, whereas the V and J calls and clone size are those reported in that table. The sample has approximately 94,000 clones, roughly 88% seen once. What was sequenced was peripheral blood. This TCR was sampled from a woman between 70 and 85 years old with acute or convalescent COVID-19. V is TRBV9 and J is TRBJ2-7, with 7 nucleotides matching TRBD2. CDR3 DNA sequence: TGTGCCAGCAGCGTAGGAGGCGGGAGTGGCTACGAGCAGTACTTC. Protein product: CASSVGGGSGYEQYF.